These 24 T cell receptor beta chains came from one sample sequenced in a study of vaccination and CD4 T cells after COVID-19. Which antigens these TCRs recognize remains unknown. Cultured CD4+ T cells had their DNA profiled by the Oncomine TCR Beta short-read assay. TCRdb passed the PCR reads through MiXCR, listing each CDR3 protein once. This repertoire shows some 10,000 distinct CDR3 sequences, about 31% found once; its top ten account for under 35%. Treatment indicated: approximately nine-day PBMC culture with coronavirus spike peptide pools or control peptides (ViraFEST assay). The sequencing input was cultured CD4+ T cells from blood. The receptors derive from a human donor with COVID-19.

This clonotype was detected only a few times. This chain joins TRBV20-1 and TRBJ1-1, with D perhaps matching TRBD1 (5 bases). The germline V and J ends were trimmed by 8 bases and 7 bases, with 14 bases remaining between them. The CDR3 runs 11 residues. Germline V gives CDR1 DFQATT, CDR2 SNEGSKA (reference sequence). The CDR3: CSCQGRYEAFF. CDR3 in DNA: TGCAGTTGCCAGGGAAGGTATGAAGCTTTCTTT.

The chain joins TRBV5-4 to TRBJ2-3, with TRBD1 matching 7 bases. V was clipped by 2 bases and J by 4 bases; unmatched bases: 4. This CDR3 is 14 amino acids long. Germline V gene lookup returns CDR1 SGHNT and CDR2 YYREEE (reference sequence). The CDR3 region is CASSFNTGADTQYF. CDR3 nucleotide sequence: TGTGCCAGCAGCTTCAATACAGGGGCAGATACGCAGTATTTT. The full variable domain, completed using reference TRBV5-4 and TRBJ2-3, is ETGVTQSPTHLIKTRGQQVTLRCSSQSGHNTVSWYQQALGQGPQFIFQYYREEENGRGNFPPRFSGLQFPNYSSELNVNALELDDSALYLCASSFNTGADTQYFGPGTRLTVL.

This sequence joins TRBV19 and TRBJ2-3, with TRBD2 matching over 9 bases. V gave up 1 base and J gave up 3 bases; unmatched junction bases: 5. The CDR3 spans 16 residues. The germline gives CDR1 LNHDA, CDR2 SQIVND (reference sequence). As DNA, the CDR3 is TGTGCCAGTAGTATAGCCGGGACTAGCAGTACAGATACGCAGTATTTT. Encoded protein: CASSIAGTSSTDTQYF. The full variable domain, completed using reference TRBV19 and TRBJ2-3, is DGGITQSPKYLFRKEGQNVTLSCEQNLNHDAMYWYRQDPGQGLRLIYYSQIVNDFQKGDIAEGYSVSREKKESFPLTVTSAQKNPTAFYLCASSIAGTSSTDTQYFGPGTRLTVL.

The chain carries TRBV6-1 and TRBJ1-6, with D hard to call. The V end lost 6 bases, the J end lost 7 bases, and 13 bases lay between the germline ends. The CDR3 is 14 residues long. Germline assignment: CDR1 MNHNS and CDR2 SASEGT. The DNA of the CDR3 is TGTGCCAGCAGCCCCGACCAAAGGAATTCACCCCTCCACTTT. As protein: CASSPDQRNSPLHF.

In its sample, this clonotype was seen once. The chain carries TRBV10-1 and TRBJ2-7, with unresolved D. There are 10 residues in the CDR3. V was pared by 10 bases and J by 6 bases, with 10 bases between. From germline, CDR1 is WNHNN and CDR2 SYGVQD (reference sequence). The CDR3 DNA reads as TGCGCCACCAAGACTGGCGAGCAGTACTTC. Protein sequence: CATKTGEQYF.

This clonotype turned up a few times. The chain has TRBV7-3 and TRBJ1-5; 7 positions match TRBD1. The CDR3 loop spans 13 amino acids. J lost 4 bases, V lost 8 bases, and 5 bases had no gene match. CDR1 is SGHTA and CDR2 is FQGTGA in the germline V gene. In DNA form, the CDR3 reads TGTGCCAGCGCAACAGGGGCTAATCAGCCCCAGCATTTT. It translates to CASATGANQPQHF.

The gene calls are TRBV6-2 or TRBV6-3 and TRBJ2-1; D not resolved. This CDR3 contains 13 residues. Germline loops: CDR1 MNHEY, CDR2 SVGEGT. The CDR3 DNA reads as TGTAGATCAAAAACGGAAATCGGCAATGAGCAGTTCTTC. It specifies CRSKTEIGNEQFF.

The genes are TRBV18 and TRBJ2-7; D not certain. The CDR3 sequence is 11 residues long. CDR1 and CDR2 (germline): KGHSH, LQKENI. V was cut by 2 bases and J by 13 bases, with 12 bases left in between. The CDR3 region is CASSPGVDIYF. The CDR3, as DNA: TGTGCCAGCTCACCAGGCGTCGACATTTACTTC.

A few counts support this clonotype. The J gene is TRBJ1-5, the V gene TRBV28; possible D gene TRBD1, 6 bases. Trimming cost V 6 bases and J 5 bases, with 26 bases left between them. Germline V gene sequence: CDR1 MDHEN, CDR2 SYDVKM. The CDR3 sequence is 18 residues long. Here the CDR3 DNA reads TGTGCCAGCAGCCTTAACCCCCGGGGGGGGCCGGGGTATCAGCCCCAGCATTTT. This gives the protein CASSLNPRGGPGYQPQHF. The full variable domain, in which reference TRBV28 and TRBJ1-5 provide the parts outside the CDR3, is DVKVTQSSRYLVKRTGEKVFLECVQDMDHENMFWYRQDPGLGLRLIYFSYDVKMKEKGDIPEGYSVSREKKERFSLILESASTNQTSMYLCASSLNPRGGPGYQPQHFGDGTRLSIL.

The CDR3 DNA sequence: TGTGCCAGCAGCTTAGATCTGGGGAGCACTGAAGCTTTCTTT. Protein: CASSLDLGSTEAFF. The chain links TRBV11-3 to TRBJ1-1; D is uncertain. Per the germline V gene, CDR1 is SGHNT and CDR2 is YENEEA. CDR3 length: 14 amino acids. Deletions cut 0 bases from V and 4 bases from J, with 9 bases between.

The genes are TRBV5-1 and TRBJ2-2; no reliable D call. CDR1 and CDR2 (germline): SGHRS, YFSETQ. This CDR3 is built from 16 residues. V was pared by 0 bases and J by 1 base, with 10 bases between. The CDR3 is CASSLAGLENTGELFF. CDR3 bases: TGCGCCAGCAGCTTGGCAGGTCTGGAGAACACCGGGGAGCTGTTTTTT.

The V call is TRBV20-1, the J call TRBJ2-3, with D maybe TRBD2 (6 bases). The germline gives CDR1 DFQATT, CDR2 SNEGSKA (reference sequence). V lost 1 base, J lost 4 bases, and 18 bases lay in between. This CDR3 spans 16 amino acids. The CDR3 reads CSARAPQGGLSDTQYF. DNA for the CDR3: TGCAGTGCTAGAGCCCCCCAGGGAGGTTTATCAGATACGCAGTATTTT.

The chain carries TRBV7-2 and TRBJ1-4; tentatively, D is TRBD1 (5 bases). This CDR3 is 14 amino acids long. Germline values: CDR1 SGHTA, CDR2 FQGNSA. Trimming pared 3 bases from V and 7 bases from J, leaving 12 bases between. The CDR3 is CASSLGLRGEKLFF. CDR3 DNA: TGTGCCAGCAGCTTGGGGCTAAGGGGTGAAAAACTGTTTTTT.

The chain recombines TRBV11-3 with TRBJ2-1, with D perhaps TRBD1 or TRBD2 (6 bases each). The germline gives CDR1 SGHNT, CDR2 YENEEA. Trimming pared 1 base from V and 0 bases from J, leaving 10 bases between. This CDR3 comprises 16 residues. The CDR3 loop is CASSLAGDNSYNEQFF. The CDR3 DNA is TGTGCCAGCAGCTTAGCGGGGGACAACTCCTACAATGAGCAGTTCTTC. Looking up the rest from reference TRBV11-3 and TRBJ2-1 gives the full variable domain: EAGVVQSPRYKIIEKKQPVAFWCNPISGHNTLYWYLQNLGQGPELLIRYENEEAVDDSQLPKDRFSAERLKGVDSTLKIQPAELGDSAVYLCASSLAGDNSYNEQFFGPGTRLTVL.

This clonotype was observed a few times. The CDR3 DNA reads TGTGCCAGCAGCTTAGAAACAGGGGGCGGGGAGACCCAGTACTTC. Amino acids: CASSLETGGGETQYF. This chain joins TRBV7-2 and TRBJ2-5, with TRBD1 matching over 9 bases. Losses at the gene ends were 1 base for V and 5 bases for J; bases not matched to a gene: 5. Germline lookup yields CDR1 SGHTA and CDR2 FQGNSA. The CDR3 has 15 residues.

This clonotype counts as medium-sized. The rearrangement uses TRBV20-1 and TRBJ1-5; possibly TRBD1 for D (5 bases). The CDR3 totals 11 residues. Deletions cut 3 bases from V and 10 bases from J, with 10 bases between. Germline CDR1 and CDR2: DFQATT and SNEGSKA (reference sequence). The CDR3 nucleotides read TGCAGTGCTAGCCGGGACGGCCCCCAGCATTTT. This translates into CSASRDGPQHF.

This chain joins TRBV28 and TRBJ2-7; D tentatively fits TRBD1 or TRBD2 (6 bases each). CDR1 and CDR2 (germline): MDHEN, SYDVKM. CDR3 length: 14 amino acids. Trimming removed 1 base from V and 3 bases from J, with 10 bases in between. The CDR3 protein is CASSLYREVYEQYF. The CDR3 region has the DNA TGTGCCAGCAGTTTATACAGGGAGGTCTACGAGCAGTACTTC.

J is TRBJ1-5 and V is TRBV4-3; 9 nucleotides match TRBD1. There are 15 residues in the CDR3. V was clipped by 0 bases and J by 7 bases; unmatched bases: 4. CDR1 and CDR2 (germline): LGHNA, YSLEER. CDR3: CASSQEQGASQPQHF. CDR3 sequence (DNA): TGCGCCAGCAGCCAAGAACAGGGGGCGAGCCAGCCCCAGCATTTT.

This chain uses TRBV7-9 with TRBJ1-6, with a weak D call TRBD1 (6 bases). There are 15 residues in the CDR3. The ends were cut back, 6 bases at V and 0 bases at J, with 9 bases in the middle. The germline V gene has CDR1 SEHNR and CDR2 FQNEAQ (reference sequence). The CDR3 coding sequence is TGTGCCAGCAGAGGACAGAGCTCCTATAATTCACCCCTCCACTTT. Its protein product is CASRGQSSYNSPLHF.

The chain combines TRBV6-1 with TRBJ2-5; no clear D gene. Germline V gene lookup returns CDR1 MNHNS and CDR2 SASEGT. Trimming took 6 bases from V and 5 from J, leaving 16 bases between them. The CDR3 spans 14 residues. The CDR3 coding sequence is TGTGCCAGCAGCCCCGCAGCGTCGTGGGAGACCCAGTACTTC. Protein: CASSPAASWETQYF.

This clonotype occurred a few times. The J gene is TRBJ1-2, the V gene TRBV25-1; 9 bases match TRBD1. Trimming removed 2 bases from V and 2 bases from J; junction bases left unmatched: 3. Germline V lookup: CDR1 MGHDK, CDR2 SYGVNS. The CDR3 covers 15 residues. The CDR3 here is CASSENGQGNYGYTF. In DNA, the CDR3 is TGTGCCAGCAGTGAAAATGGACAGGGGAACTATGGCTACACCTTC.

This chain links TRBV7-2 with TRBJ2-7; D gene uncertain. The CDR3 has 11 residues. V shed 5 bases and J shed 7 bases, with 9 bases lying between them. CDR1 is SGHTA and CDR2 is FQGNSA in the germline V gene. The CDR3 region has the DNA TGTGCCAGCAGCGCCCGATCTGAGCAGTACTTC. Translated: CASSARSEQYF. Using reference TRBV7-2 and TRBJ2-7 for the parts outside the CDR3, the full variable domain is GAGVSQSPSNKVTEKGKDVELRCDPISGHTALYWYRQSLGQGLEFLIYFQGNSAPDKSGLPSDRFSAERTGGSVSTLTIQRTQQEDSAVYLCASSARSEQYFGPGTRLTVT.

This clonotype was counted between two and nine times. The CDR3 spells CATSALRDSTYEQYF. The CDR3 nucleotides read TGTGCCACCAGTGCCCTCCGAGACTCTACCTACGAGCAGTACTTC. The chain is built from TRBV24-1 and TRBJ2-7; D remains unclear. Trimming pared 5 bases from V and 2 bases from J, leaving 15 bases between. Per the germline V gene, CDR1 is KGHDR and CDR2 is SFDVKD. CDR3 length: 15 residues.

This clonotype has just a few counts. The chain is built from TRBV7-8 and TRBJ1-5; 10 bases fit TRBD1. Germline CDR1 reads SGHVS; CDR2 reads FQNEAQ. This CDR3 contains 16 residues. V lost 0 bases to trimming and J lost 5 bases; unmatched junction nucleotides: 4. The CDR3 region has the DNA TGTGCCAGCAGCTTAGCAGGGACAGGGGCCTATCAGCCCCAGCATTTT. Translation gives CASSLAGTGAYQPQHF.